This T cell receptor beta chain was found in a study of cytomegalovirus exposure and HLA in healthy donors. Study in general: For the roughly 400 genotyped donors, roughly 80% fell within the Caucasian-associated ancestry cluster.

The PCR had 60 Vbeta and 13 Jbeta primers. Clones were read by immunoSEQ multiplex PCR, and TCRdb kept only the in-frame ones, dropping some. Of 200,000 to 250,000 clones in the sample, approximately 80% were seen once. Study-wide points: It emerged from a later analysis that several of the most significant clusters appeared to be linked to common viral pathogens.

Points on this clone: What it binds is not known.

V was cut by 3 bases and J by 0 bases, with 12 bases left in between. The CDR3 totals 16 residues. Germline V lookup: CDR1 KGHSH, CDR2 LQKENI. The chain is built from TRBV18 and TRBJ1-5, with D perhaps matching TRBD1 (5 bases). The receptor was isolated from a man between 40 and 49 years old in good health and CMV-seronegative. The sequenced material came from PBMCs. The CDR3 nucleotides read TGTGCCAGCTCACCGCGACAGCTTAATAGCAATCAGCCCCAGCATTTT. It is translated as CASSPRQLNSNQPQHF. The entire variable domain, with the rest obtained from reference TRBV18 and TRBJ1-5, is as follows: NAGVMQNPRHLVRRRGQEARLRCSPMKGHSHVYWYRQLPEEGLKFMVYLQKENIIDESGMPKERFSAEFPKEGPSILRIQQVVRGDSAAYFCASSPRQLNSNQPQHFGDGTRLSIL.